Described below is a single T cell receptor (beta chain) sequence and its context. What antigen it recognizes has not been identified. No much larger clonotype is one base removed from it; base qualities were not supplied. CDR1 SGHNT and CDR2 YYREEE were looked up in the germline V gene (reference sequence). Here V drops 3 bases and J drops 4 bases, and the junction holds 6 bases not matched to any gene. The CDR3 contains 15 residues, cysteine and phenylalanine counted. The DNA shown is the 45-base CDR3, in frame from base 1. This record belongs to a study of shared clonotypes between healthy human individuals (dated by TCRdb to the early 2020s). About the investigation overall: A few men and two women, aged 18 to 49 years, made up the cohort. For each donor, CD4 naive and CD4 memory were each run on three plates, CD8 naive on two plates, and CD8 memory on one plate. To estimate repertoire size and how much clonotypes are shared between individuals, the study performed deep sequencing of blood TCR repertoires from about 5 healthy adults. Libraries were prepared and TCR repertoires were sequenced by different laboratories using diverse techniques, in order to increase sequencing depth and limit assay-specific biases. Each donor's leukapheresis produced roughly between about 0.9 and 9.5 billion PBMCs. Points the paper makes about the study in general: Even with the large sequencing depth, rarefaction of the sorted-subset datasets indicated that sequencing was incomplete. Naive subsets generally had larger estimated clonotype richness than memory subsets did. Because the study included only a small number of donors, the genetic and exposure-history diversity represented was limited. Based on pairwise subsampling, the degree of clonotype sharing among donors was expected to be affected by sequencing depth. Sampling was limited to blood, and TCR repertoires in tissue likely differ from TCR repertoires in blood. Across four donors, about 5.2% of naive CD4, 3% to 4% of naive CD8, approximately 2.5% of memory CD4, and about 0.44% of memory CD8 clonotypes were shared. Compared with non-shared clonotypes, clonotypes shared by all four sorted-subset donors had higher generation probabilities.

The donors were healthy, HIV-negative adults who had no recently reported acute infections or vaccinations. Only Caucasian adults living in Nashville, Tennessee, USA were represented among the donors. CD4+ T cells were enriched by magnetic negative selection, after which naive cells were positively selected on CD45RA and the negative fraction was taken as the memory subset. After blood collection by leukapheresis, PBMCs were isolated using Ficoll-Histopaque density gradient centrifugation and then cryopreserved in the vapor phase of liquid nitrogen. Purity and quantity of every magnetically sorted T cell population were checked by analytical flow cytometry. Each sorted fraction had its genomic DNA isolated and then quantified by UV absorbance on a Nanodrop 2000c. Using the deep immunoSEQ assay, TCR CDR3 regions were amplified from genomic DNA by multiplex PCR. Extracted genomic DNA from each cell subset was spread evenly across all wells of several immunoSEQ 96-well plates, with each plate serving as a replicate. For sorted subsets, each replicate PCR was loaded with about 0.2 ug genomic DNA, equivalent to 25,000 to 30,000 T cell genomes. Purified libraries were measured with a Qubit 3.0 fluorometer, size-checked on a Bioanalyzer 2100, and measured again with the KAPA Library Quantification kit. Every immunoSEQ 96-well plate was sequenced on a separate single-read 150-cycle Illumina NextSeq 550 flow cell. The study's own analysis went as follows. The immunoSEQ output contained only junctional sequences without quality scores, so filtering could not match that applied to full-length reads. To assign V/J genes and CDR3, sequences were annotated against IMGT germline references using PyIR, a Python wrapper for IgBLAST v1.9. Reads were filtered out if the reads had weak V/J assignments (E-value above 1e-6), no CDR3, stop codons, out-of-frame junctions, or ambiguous translated residues. A V3J clonotype was defined by an identical inferred V gene, J gene, and CDR3 amino acid sequence. Percentage overlap between repertoires was computed as shared unique clonotypes divided by the size of the smaller repertoire. RTK rarefaction, the Chao1 estimator, and Recon v2.1 estimates of unobserved clonotypes were used to assess repertoire richness. OLGA was used to compute generation probabilities for all TCRbeta clonotypes that the gDNA method yielded from a few donors. TCRdb took this table from immuneACCESS and kept in-frame rearrangements with V and J called. Such tables lack part of the clones; where checked against another copy, unresolved V genes explain under half of the gap, and the rest is unexplained. The V and J calls and clone size were taken over from that table, and D and trimming were inferred from the DNA. The table for this sample lists about 2.4 million clones; 93% of them were counted only once. The ten largest clones add up to 0.36% of the sample.

The sequence was collected from a man in his late teens or twenties in good health. Some clones in this sample may be carry-over from other donors' samples. The chain uses TRBV5-4 and TRBJ2-1, and TRBD1 aligns with 8 junction nucleotides. The sequencing sample was made of naive CD4+ T cells from PBMCs. The meaning of the sample's cell subset or site label: CD45RA+ positively selected. The CDR3 reads CASSSRDRSYNEQFF. The DNA sequence is as follows: TGTGCCAGCAGCTCCCGGGACAGGAGTTACAATGAGCAGTTCTTC.